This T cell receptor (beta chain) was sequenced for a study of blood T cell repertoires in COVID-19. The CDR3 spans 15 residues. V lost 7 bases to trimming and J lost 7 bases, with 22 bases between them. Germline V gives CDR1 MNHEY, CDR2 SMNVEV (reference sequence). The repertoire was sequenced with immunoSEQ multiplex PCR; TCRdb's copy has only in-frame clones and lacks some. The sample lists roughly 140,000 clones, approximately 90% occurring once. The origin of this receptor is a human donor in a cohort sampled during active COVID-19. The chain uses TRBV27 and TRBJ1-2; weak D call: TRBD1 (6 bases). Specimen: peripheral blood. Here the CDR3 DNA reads TGTGCCAGCACCCTCGAGGGGGGGGGAGTCAGTGGCTACACCTTC. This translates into CASTLEGGGVSGYTF.